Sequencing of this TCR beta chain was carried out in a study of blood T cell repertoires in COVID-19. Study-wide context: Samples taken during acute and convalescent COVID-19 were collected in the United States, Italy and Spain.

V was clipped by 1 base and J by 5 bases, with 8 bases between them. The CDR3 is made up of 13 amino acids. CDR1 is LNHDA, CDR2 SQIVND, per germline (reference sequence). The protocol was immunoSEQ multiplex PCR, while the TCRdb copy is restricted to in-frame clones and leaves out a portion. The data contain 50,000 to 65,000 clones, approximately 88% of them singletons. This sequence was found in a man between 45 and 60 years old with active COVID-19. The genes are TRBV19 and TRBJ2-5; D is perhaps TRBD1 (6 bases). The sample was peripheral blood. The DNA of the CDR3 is TGTGCCAGTAGTATAGCAGGGGTGGAGACCCAGTACTTC. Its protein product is CASSIAGVETQYF.